The present T cell receptor beta chain was sequenced within a study of sequential checkpoint blockade in melanoma. The wider study: Each arm's sequence ended with maintenance nivolumab. After nivolumab or ipilimumab alone, twenty-two patients had week-13 rebiopsies.

A few counts support this clone. Its antigen is unidentified. Trimming removed 1 base from V and 3 bases from J, with 10 bases in between. Per the germline V gene, CDR1 is SGHNT and CDR2 is YENEEA. The CDR3 covers 14 residues. As to treatment: randomized to nivolumab then ipilimumab (arm A) or the reverse (arm B). Study-wide findings and caveats: PD-L1 staining and CD8+ counts, not mutational load, tracked tumor T-cell clonality.

Assay: immunoSEQ multiplex PCR; the TCRdb copy retains only in-frame clones and omits some. Here the sample spans 1,500 to 2,500 clones, 20% to 25% being singletons. This TCR came from a human donor with melanoma. V and J are TRBV11-3 and TRBJ2-7, with D unresolved. Source: tumor tissue (inferred from file names), taken from a patient given nivolumab and ipilimumab in sequence. The chain's CDR3 is CASSLGFSSYEQYF. CDR3 coding DNA: TGTGCCAGCAGCTTAGGGTTCTCAAGCTACGAGCAGTACTTC.